This T cell receptor beta chain was profiled in a study of T cells in localized non-small cell lung cancer. This clone was detected only once. Deletions cut 6 bases from V and 4 bases from J, with 7 bases between. CDR1 MNHNY and CDR2 SVGAGI come from the germline V gene (reference sequence). The CDR3 length is 12 residues. Clones were read by immunoSEQ multiplex PCR, and TCRdb kept only the in-frame ones, dropping some. The table includes about 31,000 clones, 85% to 95% detected once. The chain combines TRBV6-6 with TRBJ1-5; no definite D call. The receptor was isolated from a woman between 40 and 69 years old with stage I lung adenocarcinoma. This specimen was peripheral blood, taken before any cancer treatment. The CDR3 is CASRGLNQPQHF. The CDR3 DNA is TGTGCCAGCAGGGGTCTTAATCAGCCCCAGCATTTT.